This T cell receptor beta chain comes out of a study of T cell repertoires in cytomegalovirus infection (dated by TCRdb to about 2019). Background for the entire study: Because public TCR beta signatures pointed to carriage of CMV infection together with the matching HLA type, the HLA type of each donor mattered for the analysis.

Here is what the overall study found, with its caveats: The ex vivo response was dominated by HLA-C-restricted CMV-specific TCR beta clonotypes, which also provided the single most frequent clonotype in two of eight donors. In both this cohort and an independent cohort of several hundred donors, the cumulative frequency of public TCR beta family members distinguished carriers of CMV infection plus the relevant HLA type.

Details on this clonotype: Its target antigen remains unknown. Per-nucleotide qualities are absent, and no much larger clonotype sits a single base away.

From a lookup of the germline V gene, CDR1 and CDR2 are MNHEY and SVGAGI. The CDR3 goes from the cysteine to the phenylalanine over 19 residues. Here the CDR3 DNA is all that survives: 57 bases in frame from base 1. Clipping removes 0 bases from V and 2 bases from J, with 11 as the unmatched junction base count. The sequencer was an Illumina HiSeq 1500. Clones were called with MiXCR by TCRdb after fastp trimmed the public reads at Q25, and only in-frame beta chains were retained. Rows matching on CDR3 protein sequence are summarized as one entry with the most common DNA and genes. The sample table contains about 440,000 distinct CDR3 sequences; only one count was recorded for roughly 30% of them. The ten largest clonotypes hold roughly an eighth of the sample.

The specimen sequenced was PBMCs. The source is a human donor in good health (CMV status not recorded). Some clones in this sample may be carry-over from other donors' samples. Here the chain combines TRBV6-5 and TRBJ2-3; 10 bases in the middle match TRBD2. Read as DNA, the sequence is TGTGCCAGCAGTTACTCGATCGGAGTAGCGGGGGGAGACACAGATACGCAGTATTTT. It translates to CASSYSIGVAGGDTDTQYF.